This TCR beta chain derives from a study of shared clonotypes between healthy human individuals. Germline CDR1 and CDR2: LNHNV and YYDKDF (reference sequence). CDR3 size: 16 residues. With V trimmed by 0 bases and J by 9 bases, 10 bases remained unmatched. Researchers partitioned CD4+ cells into CD45RA+ naive and CD45RA-negative memory subsets. TCRdb keeps only in-frame clones here, not all; method: immunoSEQ multiplex PCR. The data show about 2.4 million clones, roughly 93% seen once. As regards this clone: Its target is not known.

Study-wide findings and caveats: Blood alone was sampled, and tissue repertoires likely differ.

This TCR came from a man aged 18 to 30 in good health. Some clones in this sample may be carry-over from other donors' samples. The V gene is TRBV15, the J gene TRBJ2-4; TRBD1 agrees at 8 bases. Specimen: naive CD4+ T cells from PBMCs. The subset here: CD45RA+ positively selected. The CDR3: CATSRDGNRGLGIQYF. The CDR3 DNA is TGTGCCACCAGCAGAGATGGTAACAGGGGGTTAGGCATTCAGTACTTC.